This TCR beta chain is drawn from a study of T cells in Graves' hyperthyroidism and ophthalmopathy (dated by TCRdb to between 2018 and 2021). Concerning the study at large: Peripheral blood samples were taken at initial diagnosis, before any treatment was given. TCR V-J signatures able to tell the groups apart were searched for in a discovery cohort of approximately 95 patients, of whom more than 40 had Graves' ophthalmopathy and more than 55 had stable Graves' hyperthyroidism. The 90 to 100 discovery patients were randomly split 7:3 into training and test sets. Prospective prediction of ophthalmopathy was tested in an independent validation cohort of 18 hyperthyroidism patients and 17 patients who later progressed to ophthalmopathy. According to the paper, TCR Vbeta CDR3 sequencing was carried out on 135 peripheral blood samples, which came from around 43 ophthalmopathy, 75 or so hyperthyroidism and roughly 17 progressor patients. In several Graves' hyperthyroidism patients, the study also compared T-cell repertoires from thyroid tissue with T-cell repertoires from blood. Following sampling, methimazole starting at 30 mg daily was given to hyperthyroidism patients, and high-dose intravenous methylprednisolone was given to ophthalmopathy patients.

The TCR beta CDR3 regions were amplified from the RNA transcripts. A first-round RT-PCR of the TCR CDR3 used the HTBI primer set with the Qiagen OneStep RT-PCR kit. Libraries were constructed in a second round of multiplex PCR, after which size selection and purification were performed. Libraries were sequenced paired-end with 100 bp reads on an Illumina HiSeq2000. From the authors' description of their analysis: SOAPnuke was used to process the raw data, with reads discarded if the reads contained adapters or uncalled bases, had a mean Phred below 15, or lacked an exact constant-primer or identifier match. High-quality paired reads were merged using COPE v1.2.5, and each unique nucleotide sequence was defined as a clonotype. MiTCR v1.1 was used to align the clonotypes against IMGT TRBV, TRBD and TRBJ reference segments. The analysis was restricted to V-J combinations with a frequency above 0.0001, which together covered approximately 99% of the repertoires. A TCS score was defined as the ratio of F50 (clonal expansion) to E x V (chaos), with BLOSUM62-based TCRdist applied between CDR3 peptides within each V-J. Welch's t-statistics and random forest reduced fewer than 550 V-J features to 13, which were used in a naive Bayes classifier (R e1071). The public reads were run again by TCRdb, first through fastp at Q25 and then through MiXCR, and only productive beta chains were kept. For every CDR3 protein sequence, its rows merge into one entry that carries the most common genes and DNA. The V and J calls reflect TCRdb's pipeline rather than the authors' work. Counted in this sample were around 520,000 distinct CDR3 sequences; about 14% of them appeared once. The top ten clonotypes cover about 15% of the sample.

General conclusions and limits of the study: Sample size was not statistically predetermined, and blinding of investigators to group allocation was not performed. In validation, the model predicted progression to ophthalmopathy a median of about 5.9 months before onset, with about 71% sensitivity and 72.22% specificity. Ophthalmopathy was separated from stable hyperthyroidism by a 13 V-J signature model, with about 88% sensitivity and 81% to 82% specificity obtained in cross-validation and 80%/75% obtained in testing. Most expanded thyroid clonotypes (frequency above 0.001) were also detected in blood, a finding suggesting that blood repertoires may reflect thyroid immune responses.

Measured from the cysteine to the phenylalanine, the CDR3 is 15 residues long. The only DNA kept is the CDR3, 45 bases in frame from the first base. The germline V gene (reference sequence) provides CDR1 LNHDA and CDR2 SQIVND. From V the trimming removes 5 bases and from J it removes 1 base, while the gene matches leave 4 bases of the junction unaccounted for. Stable Graves' hyperthyroidism was defined as no progression to ophthalmopathy during 18 months of follow-up. Hyperthyroidism patients were aged 18 to 65 years and newly diagnosed, with disease duration of less than 2 months. Patients with uncontrolled infections, other autoimmune diseases, pregnancy or lactation were excluded. Diagnoses were based on clinical symptoms, serum thyroxine and TRAb, thyroid ultrasound and orbital computed tomography. PBMCs were isolated from 7.5 to 10 ml of fresh peripheral blood by Ficoll-Paque density gradient centrifugation. Total RNA was extracted with Trizol reagent, and quality was checked on an Agilent 2100 Bioanalyzer.

This clonotype has a handful of counts. Its antigen is unknown. There are no base qualities to consult, and no much larger clone falls within one base. The material sequenced was blood. The clonotype was recovered from a woman between 35 and 50 years old with Graves' hyperthyroidism. The rearranged segments are TRBV19 and TRBJ2-5; 10 bases in between match TRBD2. The CDR3 in this case is CASSARTSGQETQYF. The nucleotide sequence reads as follows: TGTGCCAGTAGTGCTCGGACTAGCGGCCAAGAGACCCAGTACTTC.